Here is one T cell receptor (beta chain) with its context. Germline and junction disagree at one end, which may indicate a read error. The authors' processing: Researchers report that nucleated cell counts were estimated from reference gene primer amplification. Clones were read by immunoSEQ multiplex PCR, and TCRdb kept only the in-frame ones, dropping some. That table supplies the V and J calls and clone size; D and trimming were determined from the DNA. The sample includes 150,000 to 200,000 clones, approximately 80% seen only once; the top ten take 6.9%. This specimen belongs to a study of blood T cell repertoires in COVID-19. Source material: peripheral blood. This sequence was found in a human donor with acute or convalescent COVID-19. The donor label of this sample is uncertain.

CDR3 sequence reads: CASSVFGLAGGESF. The CDR3 DNA reads as TGTGCCAGCAGCGTCTTCGGACTAGCGGGGGGAGAGAGCTTC. The chain joins TRBV5-4 to TRBJ2-7, with 14 bases identical to TRBD2. CDR3 size: 14 residues. Germline assignment: CDR1 SGHNT and CDR2 YYREEE (reference sequence).